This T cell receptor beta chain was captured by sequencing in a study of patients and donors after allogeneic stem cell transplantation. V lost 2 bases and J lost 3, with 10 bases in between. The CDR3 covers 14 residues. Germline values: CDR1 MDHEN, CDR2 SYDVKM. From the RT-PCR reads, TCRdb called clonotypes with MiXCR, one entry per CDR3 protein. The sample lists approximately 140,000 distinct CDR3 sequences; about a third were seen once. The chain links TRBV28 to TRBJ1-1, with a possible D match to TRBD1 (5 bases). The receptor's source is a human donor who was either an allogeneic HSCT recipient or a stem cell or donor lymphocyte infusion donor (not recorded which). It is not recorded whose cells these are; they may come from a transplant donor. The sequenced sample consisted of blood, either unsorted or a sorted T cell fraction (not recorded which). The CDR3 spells CASSLGGLDTEAFF. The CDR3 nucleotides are TGTGCCAGCAGTTTAGGGGGGTTGGACACTGAAGCTTTCTTT.